This record covers a single T cell receptor beta chain. Its specificity is not known. These data belong to a study of cytomegalovirus exposure and HLA in healthy donors. Study-level points and caveats: A subsequent analysis found that TCR clusters from the first cohort also tended to co-occur in the 120 validation repertoires, with roughly 95% of cluster scores above 0.

Germline loops: CDR1 PRHDT, CDR2 FYEKMQ (reference sequence). J was trimmed by 6 bases and V by 5 bases; bases with no gene match: 10. CDR3 length equals 16 residues. Method: immunoSEQ multiplex PCR; TCRdb's copy keeps in-frame clones and lacks some. The sample has some 200,000 clones, 70% to 85% seen once. Source material: PBMCs. This receptor was obtained from a young woman in good health and CMV-seropositive. The rearrangement uses TRBV13 and TRBJ2-1; 10 bases match TRBD2. CDR3 sequence: CASSRKRTSGINEQFF. The CDR3 DNA sequence: TGTGCCAGCAGCCGTAAACGGACTAGCGGAATCAATGAGCAGTTCTTC.